These 18 T cell receptor beta chains were all obtained from the same sample, sequenced in a study of blood T cell repertoires in COVID-19. The data were produced by immunoSEQ multiplex PCR, yet TCRdb's version contains in-frame clones alone and is incomplete. This sample has tens of thousands of clones; 93% occur once, and the top ten carry over 0.7%. The sequenced sample was peripheral blood. Every receptor here comes from a male donor with active COVID-19.

The chain joins TRBV6-5 to TRBJ1-6; D call uncertain. Germline CDR1 is MNHEY and CDR2 is SVGAGI. The CDR3 is 14 residues long. V was shortened by 1 base and J by 7 bases, with 8 bases between the two germline ends. CDR3 protein: CASSYLPRNSPLHF. Here the CDR3 DNA reads TGTGCCAGCAGTTACTTACCACGGAATTCACCCCTCCACTTT.

This chain uses TRBV19 with TRBJ1-6, with TRBD1 matching over 8 bases. V shed 3 bases and J 7 bases; nucleotides not matched to a gene: 2. The CDR3 runs to 14 residues. The germline gives CDR1 LNHDA, CDR2 SQIVND (reference sequence). CDR3 DNA sequence: TGTGCCAGTAGTATGAGGGACAGGAATTCACCCCTCCACTTT. Its protein is CASSMRDRNSPLHF.

This sequence joins TRBV4-1 and TRBJ2-3, with D unclear. The CDR3 runs to 19 residues. V was shortened by 5 bases and J by 0 bases, with 24 bases between the two germline ends. Germline V gives CDR1 MGHRA, CDR2 YSYEKL. DNA for the CDR3: TGCGCCAGCAGCTCCGGAGATCGGTTTTACTTCTCTAGCACAGATACGCAGTATTTT. It codes for CASSSGDRFYFSSTDTQYF.

This sequence joins TRBV5-1 and TRBJ1-2; 8 bases align to TRBD1. CDR3 length: 19 residues. The V gene end was trimmed by 3 bases and the J gene end by 5 bases; junction bases not matched to a gene: 21. Germline CDR1 SGHRS, CDR2 YFSETQ. The CDR3 spells CASSSSLQGARGAGYGYTF. CDR3 nucleotide sequence: TGCGCCAGCAGCTCCTCTCTCCAGGGGGCGCGAGGAGCGGGGTATGGCTACACCTTC.

The chain carries TRBV5-6 and TRBJ1-4; D gene uncertain. The V end was cut by 2 bases, the J end by 11 bases, with 16 bases between. The CDR3 spans 14 residues. Per germline, CDR1 SGHDT and CDR2 YYEEEE. In DNA, the CDR3 is TGTGCCAGCAGCTTAGGAGGGCCTCTCAGGAAACTGTTTTTT. Amino acid sequence: CASSLGGPLRKLFF.

This chain links TRBV7-3 with TRBJ1-1; the match to TRBD1 covers 7 bases. The V gene end was trimmed by 1 base and the J gene end by 5 bases; junction bases not matched to a gene: 7. The CDR3 has 15 residues. CDR1 and CDR2 from the germline V gene are SGHTA and FQGTGA. The DNA for the CDR3 is TGTGCCAGCAGCTTAAAAGGGGGCGCATCGACTGAAGCTTTCTTT. Amino acids: CASSLKGGASTEAFF.

The chain couples TRBV5-4 to TRBJ1-4; D is perhaps TRBD1 (5 bases). Germline CDR1 and CDR2: SGHNT and YYREEE (reference sequence). The CDR3 covers 12 residues. Trimming left V 3 bases short and J 12 bases short, with 12 bases between. CDR3 sequence reads: CASSWGESELFF. CDR3 coding DNA: TGTGCCAGCAGCTGGGGGGAATCCGAACTGTTTTTT. The full variable domain, its missing parts supplied by reference TRBV5-4 and TRBJ1-4, is ETGVTQSPTHLIKTRGQQVTLRCSSQSGHNTVSWYQQALGQGPQFIFQYYREEENGRGNFPPRFSGLQFPNYSSELNVNALELDDSALYLCASSWGESELFFGSGTQLSVL.

The chain carries TRBV19 and TRBJ1-1; D is perhaps TRBD1 (6 bases). CDR1 and CDR2 (germline): LNHDA, SQIVND (reference sequence). This CDR3 region has 12 residues. V dropped 7 bases and J dropped 3 bases, with 9 bases sitting between them. The CDR3 DNA sequence: TGTGCCAGTAAGGACAGCTACACTGAAGCTTTCTTT. It specifies CASKDSYTEAFF.

This chain links TRBV5-8 with TRBJ2-3; a possible D gene is TRBD1 (5 bases). Trimming stripped 2 bases from V and 9 bases from J, with 16 bases between. CDR3 length: 14 residues. Germline loops: CDR1 SGHTS, CDR2 YDEGEE. The CDR3 DNA reads TGTGCCAGCAGCTTATTTCCGCAGGGTGAGACGCAGTATTTT. Protein: CASSLFPQGETQYF.

The J gene is TRBJ2-3, the V gene TRBV9; D unresolved. V was cut by 0 bases and J by 4 bases, with 6 bases left in between. Germline V gives CDR1 SGDLS, CDR2 YYNGEE. The CDR3 covers 13 residues. CDR3 bases: TGTGCCAGCAGCGTAGCTGGAGCAGATACGCAGTATTTT. Its translation is CASSVAGADTQYF.

This clone appeared once. For the CDR3, the DNA is TGTGCCAGCTCACCTATAGGCCAGGGGCGCAGCTCCTACGAGCAGTACTTC. It yields the protein CASSPIGQGRSSYEQYF. This chain joins TRBV18 and TRBJ2-7; TRBD1 might be the D (6 bases). The germline V gene has CDR1 KGHSH and CDR2 LQKENI. The V gene lost 3 bases and the J gene lost 0 bases, with 18 bases spanning the gap. The CDR3 consists of 17 residues. Drawing the rest from reference TRBV18 and TRBJ2-7, the complete variable domain is NAGVMQNPRHLVRRRGQEARLRCSPMKGHSHVYWYRQLPEEGLKFMVYLQKENIIDESGMPKERFSAEFPKEGPSILRIQQVVRGDSAAYFCASSPIGQGRSSYEQYFGPGTRLTVT.

This chain connects TRBV2 to TRBJ1-5; 8 positions match TRBD1. Germline assignment: CDR1 SNHLY and CDR2 FYNNEI. With 4 bases clipped from V and 2 bases from J, the junction kept 1 base outside the gene matches. The CDR3 extends over 14 amino acids. The CDR3 nucleotides are TGTGCCAGCAGTGTGGGACAGGGCAATCAGCCCCAGCATTTT. Translating it yields CASSVGQGNQPQHF.

The chain joins TRBV5-5 to TRBJ1-1; D remains unclear. V was trimmed by 4 bases and J by 11 bases, leaving 15 bases between them. Germline assignment: CDR1 SGHKS and CDR2 YYEKEE (reference sequence). The CDR3 length is 12 residues. CDR3 amino acids: CASSPFFPVAFF. The CDR3 nucleotides are TGTGCCAGCAGCCCCTTTTTCCCGGTGGCTTTCTTT.

This chain connects TRBV5-4 to TRBJ2-2; 9 nucleotides match TRBD2. The CDR3 consists of 18 residues. The germline V gene encodes CDR1 SGHNT and CDR2 YYREEE (reference sequence). V dropped 4 bases and J dropped 1; count of bases not matched to a gene: 11. CDR3 sequence reads: CASSGAGSGGLNTGELFF. The CDR3 coding sequence is TGTGCCAGCAGCGGAGCGGGTAGCGGGGGTTTGAACACCGGGGAGCTGTTTTTT.

This clone showed up just once. The genes are TRBV2 and TRBJ1-5; D not certain. Trimming removed 3 bases at V and 0 bases at J, with 6 bases between. Germline-derived CDR1 and CDR2 are SNHLY and FYNNEI. There are 14 residues in the CDR3. The CDR3 spells CASSETSSNQPQHF. The DNA for the CDR3 is TGTGCCAGCAGTGAGACTTCTAGCAATCAGCCCCAGCATTTT. Full variable domain (missing parts from reference TRBV2 and TRBJ1-5): EPEVTQTPSHQVTQMGQEVILRCVPISNHLYFYWYRQILGQKVEFLVSFYNNEISEKSEIFDDQFSVERPDGSNFTLKIRSTKLEDSAMYFCASSETSSNQPQHFGDGTRLSIL.

The genes are TRBV15 and TRBJ1-4, with 11 bases matching TRBD1. The V gene end was trimmed by 0 bases and the J gene end by 4 bases; junction bases not matched to a gene: 7. The CDR3 totals 18 residues. Germline V gives CDR1 LNHNV, CDR2 YYDKDF (reference sequence). In DNA form, the CDR3 reads TGTGCCACCAGCAGAGATCATAAGGGACAGGGGGGTAATGAAAAACTGTTTTTT. Residues: CATSRDHKGQGGNEKLFF.

The chain combines TRBV7-2 with TRBJ1-2, with 7 bases that match TRBD1. Germline CDR1 and CDR2: SGHTA and FQGNSA. The trim removed 7 bases at V and 2 bases at J, leaving 4 bases unmatched. This CDR3 contains 13 residues. This CDR3 is CASKRGGNYGYTF. In nucleotides, the CDR3 is TGTGCCAGCAAGAGAGGGGGCAACTATGGCTACACCTTC.

This clone has more than one count but fewer than ten. The V call is TRBV2, the J call TRBJ1-1; D is unresolved. The CDR3 spans 13 residues. Trimming shortened V by 5 bases and J by 1 base, and 8 bases separated the two germline ends. The germline CDR1 and CDR2 sequences are SNHLY and FYNNEI. The CDR3 DNA is TGTGCCAGCAGTAGCCACCGGAACACTGAAGCTTTCTTT. Its translation: CASSSHRNTEAFF.